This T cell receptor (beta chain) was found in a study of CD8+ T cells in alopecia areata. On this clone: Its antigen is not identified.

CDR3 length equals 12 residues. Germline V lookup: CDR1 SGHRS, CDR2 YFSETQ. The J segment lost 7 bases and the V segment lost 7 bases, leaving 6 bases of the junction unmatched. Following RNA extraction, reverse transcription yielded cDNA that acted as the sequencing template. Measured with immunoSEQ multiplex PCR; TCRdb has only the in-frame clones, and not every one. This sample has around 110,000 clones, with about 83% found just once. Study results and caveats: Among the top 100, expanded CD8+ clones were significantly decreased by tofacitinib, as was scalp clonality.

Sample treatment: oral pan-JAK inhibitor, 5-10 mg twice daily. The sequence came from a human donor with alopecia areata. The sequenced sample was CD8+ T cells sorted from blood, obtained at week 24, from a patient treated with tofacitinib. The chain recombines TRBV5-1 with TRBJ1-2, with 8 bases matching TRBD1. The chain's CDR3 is CASSDRGGGYTF. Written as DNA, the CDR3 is TGCGCCAGCTCCGACAGGGGTGGTGGCTACACCTTC.